This T cell receptor (beta chain) emerged from a study of OX40 agonist ivuxolimab in advanced cancers. Study-wide results and caveats: CD4+ T cells averaged fewer expanded clones than CD8+ T cells.

V was pared by 4 bases and J by 3 bases, with 3 bases between. The CDR3 is made up of 11 amino acids. Per germline, CDR1 MDHEN and CDR2 SYDVKM. Generated by immunoSEQ multiplex PCR, the TCRdb table keeps only in-frame clones and is missing some. The table lists tens of thousands of clones, roughly nine tenths of them singletons. Of note for this clone: No antigen is known for it.

Samples were taken at baseline and on day 1 of cycles 4 and 7. This clonotype originated in an adult with an advanced solid tumor such as melanoma, head and neck, liver or kidney cancer. Sample: CD4+ or CD8+ T cells sorted from blood, taken in a trial of the OX40 agonist ivuxolimab. This rearrangement joins TRBV28 to TRBJ1-2; unclear D gene. Written as DNA, the CDR3 is TGTGCCAGCAGTTATGACTATGGCTACACCTTC. Translated: CASSYDYGYTF.